Below are 2 T cell receptor beta chains sequenced from a single sample in a study of cytomegalovirus exposure and HLA in healthy donors. Amplification used 60 Vbeta primers and 13 Jbeta primers. Repertoires were generated with immunoSEQ multiplex PCR, while TCRdb's copy carries only in-frame clones and drops some. The table lists about 46,000 clones. The sample consisted of PBMCs. The source of these receptors is a woman aged 40-49 years in good health and CMV-seronegative.

The chain joins TRBV2 to TRBJ1-5, with 10 bases identical to TRBD1. The V and J ends lost 6 bases and 0 bases, in that order; junction bases with no gene match: 2. The germline V gene has CDR1 SNHLY and CDR2 FYNNEI. The CDR3 is 15 residues long. The CDR3 protein is CASRRDRGSNQPQHF. CDR3 nucleotides: TGTGCCAGCAGGAGGGACAGGGGTAGCAATCAGCCCCAGCATTTT.

The gene calls are TRBV19 and TRBJ1-5; 7 nucleotides match TRBD1. The V gene end was trimmed by 9 bases and the J gene end by 7 bases; junction bases not matched to a gene: 9. The CDR3 runs to 13 residues. Germline V gives CDR1 LNHDA, CDR2 SQIVND (reference sequence). CDR3 nucleotide sequence: TGTGCCAGCGGAACAGGGGTTGGGCAGCCCCAGCATTTT. The encoded protein is CASGTGVGQPQHF. The full variable domain, with the rest looked up from reference TRBV19 and TRBJ1-5, is DGGITQSPKYLFRKEGQNVTLSCEQNLNHDAMYWYRQDPGQGLRLIYYSQIVNDFQKGDIAEGYSVSREKKESFPLTVTSAQKNPTAFYLCASGTGVGQPQHFGDGTRLSIL.